This is a list of T cell receptor beta chains from one sample in a study of B cell selection in AIRE deficiency. The protocol was immunoSEQ multiplex PCR, while the TCRdb copy is restricted to in-frame clones and leaves out a portion. The sample yields tens of thousands of clones, about nine tenths seen once. Sequenced: CD4+CD25+ Tregs sorted from PBMCs. These receptors were taken from a human donor in good health. Both conserved end residues are part of each CDR3. D genes are given only for firm matches. Expanded clones are given a class, and other clones once, few, many or no size at all.

TRBV7-9	NA	TRBJ1-1	14	NA	TGTGCCAGCAGCTTATACCCAGGGCCAAATGAAGCTTTCTTT	CASSLYPGPNEAFF
TRBV10-3	TRBD2	TRBJ2-7	16	NA	TGTGCCATCAGTGAACTGACTAGCGGGAGGGTTGACGAGCAGTACTTC	CAISELTSGRVDEQYF
TRBV7-8	NA	TRBJ2-1	13	NA	TGTGCCAGCAGCCCCCGGGGCCGGAATGAGCAGTTCTTC	CASSPRGRNEQFF
TRBV5-4	NA	TRBJ2-1	16	NA	TGTGCCAGCAGCCAGCTTGGGCTTGGGCGGTGGAATGAGCAGTTCTTC	CASSQLGLGRWNEQFF
TRBV6-1	NA	TRBJ2-2	15	NA	TGTGCCAGCCGGGGGGCGGACTCGAACACCGGGGAGCTGTTTTTT	CASRGADSNTGELFF
TRBV19	NA	TRBJ1-2	17	NA	TGTGCCAGTAGTATAGTAAGGGGCGATCCGACCGGCTATGGCTACACCTTC	CASSIVRGDPTGYGYTF
TRBV12-5	NA	TRBJ2-5	14	NA	TGTGCTAGTGGCTCAGGGGAGAGTGGAGAGACCCAGTACTTC	CASGSGESGETQYF
TRBV19	NA	TRBJ1-1	14	NA	TGTGCCACTTTCGACAGGCTTATGAACACTGAAGCTTTCTTT	CATFDRLMNTEAFF
TRBV9	TRBD1	TRBJ2-3	17	few	TGTGCCAGCAGCGTAGCCCCTCCCGGACAGGGGCCAGATACGCAGTATTTT	CASSVAPPGQGPDTQYF
TRBV19	TRBD1	TRBJ2-6	16	NA	TGTGCCAGTAGTATCCACAGGGGATCTGGGGCCAACGTCCTGACTTTC	CASSIHRGSGANVLTF
TRBV20-1	NA	TRBJ2-7	10	NA	TGCAGTGCTGGAACCTACGAGCAGTACTTC	CSAGTYEQYF
TRBV6-5	TRBD1	TRBJ2-4	15	NA	TGTGCCAGCAGCCAGGGGGCGGTGGGCAAAAACATTCAGTACTTC	CASSQGAVGKNIQYF
TRBV5-1	NA	TRBJ2-3	12	NA	TGCGCCAGCAGCTTTCAGACAGATACGCAGTATTTT	CASSFQTDTQYF
TRBV10-2	NA	TRBJ1-1	14	NA	TGCGCCAGCAGAGGAAAAGTCAGGAACACTGAAGCTTTCTTT	CASRGKVRNTEAFF
TRBV6-6	NA	TRBJ1-1	13	NA	TGTGCCAGCAAGGAGGGGGGGAACACTGAAGCTTTCTTT	CASKEGGNTEAFF
TRBV5-1	TRBD1	TRBJ1-2	14	NA	TGCGCCAGCAGCCCCGAGGGGGCGGGATATGGCTACACCTTC	CASSPEGAGYGYTF
TRBV30	TRBD2	TRBJ2-1	16	NA	TGTGCCTGGAGTGTACCGGGACTAGCCTCTTTTAATGAGCAGTTCTTC	CAWSVPGLASFNEQFF
TRBV25-1	TRBD1	TRBJ2-1	16	NA	TGTGCCAGCAGTGACTCCAGGGGGCGCACCTACAATGAGCAGTTCTTC	CASSDSRGRTYNEQFF
TRBV4-1	NA	TRBJ2-7	15	NA	TGCGCCAGCAGCGTACTCCGGGACGGTCCCTACGAGCAGTACTTC	CASSVLRDGPYEQYF
TRBV7-3	NA	TRBJ2-3	14	NA	TGTGCCAGCAGCCCCGGTGGGCCAACAGATACGCAGTATTTT	CASSPGGPTDTQYF
TRBV11-1	NA	TRBJ1-1	13	NA	TGTGCCAGCAGCTTGCATGCAAACACTGAAGCTTTCTTT	CASSLHANTEAFF
TRBV28	NA	TRBJ2-7	14	NA	TGTGCCAGCAGTCCCGCCGGGGGTACCTACGAGCAGTACTTC	CASSPAGGTYEQYF
TRBV5-4	TRBD2	TRBJ2-1	14	NA	TGTGCCAGCAGCTTGGAGTCTCCTAGCGGAGCCCCTCTCTTC	CASSLESPSGAPLF
TRBV9	TRBD2	TRBJ2-1	15	NA	TGTGCCAGCAGCCCGCTAATCGGGGGGTACAATGAGCAGTTCTTC	CASSPLIGGYNEQFF
TRBV2	NA	TRBJ1-2	13	NA	TGTGCCAGCCTCTATCGAGCCAACTATGGCTACACCTTC	CASLYRANYGYTF
TRBV21-1	NA	TRBJ1-2	15	NA	TGTGCCAGCAGCAAAAGCAAGGGCAGGGCCTATGGCTACACCTTC	CASSKSKGRAYGYTF
TRBV6-1	NA	TRBJ1-4	14	NA	TGTGCCAGCAGAAGCGCGGGAACTAATGAAAAACTGTTTTTT	CASRSAGTNEKLFF
TRBV2	NA	TRBJ1-1	13	NA	TGTGCCAGCAGTGGAGATGGAGTGACACGAGCTTTCTTT	CASSGDGVTRAFF
TRBV5-1	TRBD2	TRBJ2-5	14	NA	TGCGCCAGCAGCTTACTAGCGGGGCAGGAGACCCAGTACTTC	CASSLLAGQETQYF
TRBV11-2	NA	TRBJ2-7	17	NA	TGTGCCAGCAGCTCCCGATTTTCCCGGGGGGCCCACTACGAGCAGTACTTC	CASSSRFSRGAHYEQYF
TRBV19	NA	TRBJ2-1	15	NA	TGTGCCAGTAGTATAGGGGGAAGATCCTACAATGAGCAGTTCTTC	CASSIGGRSYNEQFF
TRBV10-2	NA	TRBJ2-7	14	NA	TGCGCCACCATACCCACCGGACTCTTTGGGGAGCAGTACTTC	CATIPTGLFGEQYF
TRBV6-6	TRBD1	TRBJ1-4	12	NA	TGTGCCTCAGGGGGGAGTAATGAAAAACTGTTTTTT	CASGGSNEKLFF
TRBV7-2	NA	TRBJ2-1	14	NA	TGTGCCAGCAGCTTTAGGACAGGCGGGAAAGGGCAGTTCTTC	CASSFRTGGKGQFF
TRBV19	TRBD1	TRBJ1-2	16	NA	TGTGCCAGTAGTCCTCCCCCGGACAGGGACGTCTATGGCTACACCTTC	CASSPPPDRDVYGYTF
TRBV7-7	NA	TRBJ2-1	15	NA	TGTGCTAGCAGCCCAATGAGCGGCCCCTACAATGAGCAGTTCTTC	CASSPMSGPYNEQFF
TRBV9	NA	TRBJ2-3	12	NA	TGTGCCAGCAGCGTTATCTCAGATACGCAGTATTTT	CASSVISDTQYF
TRBV2	NA	TRBJ1-5	15	NA	TGTGCCAGCAGCGGGGGGGCAGGGTTAATTCAGCCCCAGCATTTT	CASSGGAGLIQPQHF
TRBV27	TRBD1	TRBJ1-2	14	NA	TGTGCCAGCAGCCCGGTAGACAGGGGGTATGGCTACACCTTC	CASSPVDRGYGYTF
TRBV11-2	NA	TRBJ1-6	15	NA	TGTGCCAGCAGCTTAGTGGGGGCTAGAGGTTCACCCCTCCACTTT	CASSLVGARGSPLHF
TRBV6-6	TRBD1	TRBJ2-3	15	once	TGTGCCAGCACCAACCGGGACAGGGGCACCGATACGCAGTATTTT	CASTNRDRGTDTQYF
TRBV7-9	TRBD1	TRBJ1-2	15	NA	TGTGCCAGCAGCTTAGGGGGACAGCTAGACTATGGCTACACCTTC	CASSLGGQLDYGYTF
TRBV19	NA	TRBJ1-5	14	NA	TGTGCCAGTAGTATAGAAGCTGGGGGTCAGCCCCAGCATTTT	CASSIEAGGQPQHF
TRBV5-1	NA	TRBJ2-7	14	NA	TGCGCCAGCAGCTTGGCAGATTACTCCTACGAGCAGTACTTC	CASSLADYSYEQYF
TRBV19	TRBD1	TRBJ2-7	15	NA	TGTGCCAGTAAGGGGACGGGACAGGGGCGCTACGAGCAGTACTTC	CASKGTGQGRYEQYF
TRBV7-9	NA	TRBJ2-1	13	NA	TGTGCCAGCAGCTTAGCGGGTACTAGCCAGCAGTTCTTC	CASSLAGTSQQFF
TRBV5-6	NA	TRBJ2-3	13	NA	TGTGCCAGCAGAGGACTGCGCACAGATACGCAGTATTTT	CASRGLRTDTQYF
TRBV15	NA	TRBJ1-5	15	NA	TGTGCCACCAGCAGACAGGGTCTCCCTTATCAGCCCCAGCATTTT	CATSRQGLPYQPQHF
TRBV7-9	NA	TRBJ2-5	12	few	TGTGCCAGCAGCGCCCCTCTGAAGACCCAGTACTTC	CASSAPLKTQYF
TRBV6-1	TRBD1	TRBJ1-2	16	NA	TGTGCCAGCAGTGAAGCCTGGGGGACAGGCTCAGGTGGCTACACCTTC	CASSEAWGTGSGGYTF
TRBV19	NA	TRBJ1-6	13	NA	TGTGCCAGTAGTATGCGGGGGAGGCCACCCCTCCACTTT	CASSMRGRPPLHF
TRBV6-5	NA	TRBJ2-7	15	NA	TGTGCCAGCAGTAAGCAGGGGGGGGGATCCTACGAGCAGTACTTC	CASSKQGGGSYEQYF
TRBV5-6	NA	TRBJ1-2	14	NA	TGTGCCAGCAGTTTAATCCACACGAACTATGGCTACACCTTC	CASSLIHTNYGYTF
TRBV2	NA	TRBJ2-7	11	NA	TGTGCCAGCAGTGAAACCACGAGGCAGTACTTC	CASSETTRQYF
TRBV5-4	NA	TRBJ2-3	14	NA	TGTGCCAGCTCCTGGACCAGGAGCACAGATACGCAGTATTTT	CASSWTRSTDTQYF
TRBV7-2	NA	TRBJ2-1	14	NA	TGTGCCAGCAGCCCGACTTTACCGGACAATGAGCAGTTCTTC	CASSPTLPDNEQFF
TRBV6-6	TRBD1	TRBJ2-2	14	NA	TGTGCCAGCAGGAGACAGGGGGGGACCGGGGAGCTGTTTTTT	CASRRQGGTGELFF